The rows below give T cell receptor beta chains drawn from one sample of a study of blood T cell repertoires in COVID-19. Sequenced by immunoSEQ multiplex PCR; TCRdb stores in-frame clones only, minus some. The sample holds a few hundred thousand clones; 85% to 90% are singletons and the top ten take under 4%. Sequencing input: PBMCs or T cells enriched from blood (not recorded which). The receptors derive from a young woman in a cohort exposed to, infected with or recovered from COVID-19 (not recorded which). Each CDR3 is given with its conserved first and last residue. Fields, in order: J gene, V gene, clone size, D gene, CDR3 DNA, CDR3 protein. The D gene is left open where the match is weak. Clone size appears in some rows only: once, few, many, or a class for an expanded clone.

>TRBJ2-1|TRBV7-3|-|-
TGTGCCAGCAGCATAATTGGGACTCGGGAGAATGAGCAGTTCTTC
CASSIIGTRENEQFF
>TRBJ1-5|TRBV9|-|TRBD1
TGTGCCAGCAGCCCCACCCCTGACAGGGTCCAGCCCCAGCATTTT
CASSPTPDRVQPQHF
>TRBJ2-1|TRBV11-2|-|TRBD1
TGTGCCAGCAGCCCACGGACAGGCAGTTACAATGAGCAGTTCTTC
CASSPRTGSYNEQFF
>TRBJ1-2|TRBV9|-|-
TGTGCCAGCAGCGTAATGGGGCCTTGGAGTGGCTACACCTTC
CASSVMGPWSGYTF
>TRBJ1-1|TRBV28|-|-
TGTGCCATCTTCAGGGGAGGGATGAACACTGAAGCTTTCTTT
CAIFRGGMNTEAFF
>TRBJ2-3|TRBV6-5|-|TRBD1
TGTGCCAGCAGTCACCGTAGGACAGGGGGCGATACGCAGTATTTT
CASSHRRTGGDTQYF
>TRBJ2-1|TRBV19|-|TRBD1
TGTGCCAGTAGTGCATGGACAGGGGCGGGTGAGCAGTTCTTC
CASSAWTGAGEQFF
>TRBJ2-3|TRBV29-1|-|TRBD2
TGCAGCGTTGAGGCTAGCGGGGGCCGGGATACGCAGTATTTT
CSVEASGGRDTQYF
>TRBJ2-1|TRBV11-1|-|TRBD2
TGTGCCAGCAGCTTAGATTCTAGCGGGACCTACAATGAGCAGTTCTTC
CASSLDSSGTYNEQFF
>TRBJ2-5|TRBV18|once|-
TGTGCCAGCTCACCAACGTCTAGCCGGGAGACCCAGTACTTC
CASSPTSSRETQYF
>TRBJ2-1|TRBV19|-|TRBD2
TGTGCCAGTAGTATATCGAGCGGGAACTCCTACAATGAGCAGTTCTTC
CASSISSGNSYNEQFF
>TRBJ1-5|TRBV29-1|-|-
TGCAGCGTTGGCGGCGAGGATCAGCCCCAGCATTTT
CSVGGEDQPQHF
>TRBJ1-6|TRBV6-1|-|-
TGTGCCAGCAGTGAACCTGGCCAGGCAAATTCACCCCTCCACTTT
CASSEPGQANSPLHF
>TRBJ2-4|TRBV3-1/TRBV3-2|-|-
TGTGCCAGCGGAACGGGACTAGCCAAAAACATTCAGTACTTC
CASGTGLAKNIQYF
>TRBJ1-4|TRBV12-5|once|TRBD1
TGTGCTAGTGGTCTGGGACAGCTGAATGAAAAACTGTTTTTT
CASGLGQLNEKLFF
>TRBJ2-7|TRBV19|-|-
TGTGCCAGTAGTTTCGCCGGGCAGGGAATCTACGAGCAGTACTTC
CASSFAGQGIYEQYF
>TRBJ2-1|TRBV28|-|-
TGTGCCAGCAGTTTAGTAAGTAGCTCCTACAATGAGCAGTTCTTC
CASSLVSSSYNEQFF
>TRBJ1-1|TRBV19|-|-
TGTGCCAGTAGTCCCTTGAACACTGAAGCTTTCTTT
CASSPLNTEAFF
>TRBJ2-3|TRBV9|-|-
TGTGCCAGCAGCCCCCGGGGGGCGGGGGATTTCACAGATACGCAGTATTTT
CASSPRGAGDFTDTQYF
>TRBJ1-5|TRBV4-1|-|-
TGCGCCAGCAGCCAAGAACAGGGTACGAATCAGCCCCAGCATTTT
CASSQEQGTNQPQHF
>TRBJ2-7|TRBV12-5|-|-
TGTGCTAGTGGTTTGGTACTCGGTCAAAACCCCTACGAGCAGTACTTC
CASGLVLGQNPYEQYF
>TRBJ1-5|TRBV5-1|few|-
TGCGCGATTAAGGGGCTCACTTATTTTAGCAATCAGCCCCAGCATTTT
CAIKGLTYFSNQPQHF
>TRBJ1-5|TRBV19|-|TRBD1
TGTGCCAGTAGTATAGATACAGGGGGCAATCAGCCCCAGCATTTT
CASSIDTGGNQPQHF
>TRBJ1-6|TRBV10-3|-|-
TGTGCCATACAGGACAGCCGGGCCTATAATTCACCCCTCCACTTT
CAIQDSRAYNSPLHF
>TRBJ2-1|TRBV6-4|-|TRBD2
TGTGCCAGCAGGGAACGGACTAGCACGGATGAGCAGTTCTTC
CASRERTSTDEQFF
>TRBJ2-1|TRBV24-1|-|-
TGTGCCACCAGTGATCCGCGCAATGAGCAGTTCTTC
CATSDPRNEQFF
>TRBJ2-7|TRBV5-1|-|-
TGCGCCAGCAGCTTTTCGTGGGGCGGGATCTACGAGCAGTACTTC
CASSFSWGGIYEQYF
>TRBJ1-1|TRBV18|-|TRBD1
TGTGCCAGCTCACCACAATCCGGACAGGCGAACACTGAAGCTTTCTTT
CASSPQSGQANTEAFF
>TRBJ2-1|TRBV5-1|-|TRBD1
TGCGCCAGCAGCGCCGACAGGGTCTCCTACAATGAGCAGTTCTTC
CASSADRVSYNEQFF
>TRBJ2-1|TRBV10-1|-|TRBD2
TGCGCCAGCAGTGGGATAGCGGGTACAAGCTCCTACAATGAGCAGTTCTTC
CASSGIAGTSSYNEQFF
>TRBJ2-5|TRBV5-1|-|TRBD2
TGCGCCAGCTCTGTTGGGTTGACTAGCGGGGAAGAGACCCAGTACTTC
CASSVGLTSGEETQYF
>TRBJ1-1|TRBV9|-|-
TGTGCCAGCAGCGTAGCCTACAGCACTGAAGCTTTCTTT
CASSVAYSTEAFF
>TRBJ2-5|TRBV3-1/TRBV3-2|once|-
TGTGCCAGCAGCCAAGGGGCAGGGGCGGAGACCCAGTACTTC
CASSQGAGAETQYF
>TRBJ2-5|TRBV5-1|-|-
TGCGCCAGCAGCGCACAGGTCCAAGAGACCCAGTACTTC
CASSAQVQETQYF
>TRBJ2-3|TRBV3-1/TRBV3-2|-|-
TGTGCCAGCAGCCAGGTGACTAGTGGGGCTGGGGATACGCAGTATTTT
CASSQVTSGAGDTQYF
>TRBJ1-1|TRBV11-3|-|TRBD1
TGTGCCAGCAGCTACCCTACAGGGCAGGGGGACACTGAAGCTTTCTTT
CASSYPTGQGDTEAFF
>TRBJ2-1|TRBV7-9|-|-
TGTGCCAGCAGCTTAGCCATCACACTAGCATACAATGAGCAGTTCTTC
CASSLAITLAYNEQFF
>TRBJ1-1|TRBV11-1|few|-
TGTGCCAGCAGCAGTGGCGCGAGGTCGTACGGCACTGAAGCTTTCTTT
CASSSGARSYGTEAFF
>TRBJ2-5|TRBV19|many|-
TGTGCCAGTAGTACCCGGAGTGCGGAGACCCAGTACTTC
CASSTRSAETQYF
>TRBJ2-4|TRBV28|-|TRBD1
TGTGCCAGCAGGCCAGGGGGCGCAGCCAAAAACATTCAGTACTTC
CASRPGGAAKNIQYF
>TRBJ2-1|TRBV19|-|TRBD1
TGTGCCAGTAGTAAGTGGGCAGGGGGCAATGAGCAGTTCTTC
CASSKWAGGNEQFF
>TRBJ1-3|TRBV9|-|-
TGTGCCAGCAGCCCACGGGTGGGGGCCTCTGGAAACACCATATATTTT
CASSPRVGASGNTIYF
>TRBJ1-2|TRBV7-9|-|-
TGTGCCAGCAGCTTAGAAACAGGGACGAGGGGCTACACCTTC
CASSLETGTRGYTF
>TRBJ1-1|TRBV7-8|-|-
TGTGCCAGCAGCTTTCGCCCTGGACAGAGCGAAGCTTTCTTT
CASSFRPGQSEAFF
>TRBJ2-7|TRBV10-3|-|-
TGTGCCACACGGAGCTCCTACGAGCAGTACTTC
CATRSSYEQYF
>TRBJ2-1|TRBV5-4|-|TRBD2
TGTGCCAGCAGCCCACGAGCGGGGGGGAATGAGCAGTTCTTC
CASSPRAGGNEQFF
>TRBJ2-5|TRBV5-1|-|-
TGCGCCAGCAGCCCGGGACACCTCCAAGAGACCCAGTACTTC
CASSPGHLQETQYF
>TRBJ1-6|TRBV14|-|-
TGTGCCAGCAGCCAGATTGACAGCGCGCCCCTCCACTTT
CASSQIDSAPLHF
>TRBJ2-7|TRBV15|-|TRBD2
TGTGCCACCAGCATCGGACTAGCGGACTACGAGCAGTACTTC
CATSIGLADYEQYF
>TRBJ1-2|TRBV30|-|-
TGTGCCTGGAGTAAGACTTTCCGCAGTAACTATGGCTACACCTTC
CAWSKTFRSNYGYTF
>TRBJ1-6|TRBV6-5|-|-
TGTGCCAGCAGTTTCGGACACTCCTATAATTCACCCCTCCACTTT
CASSFGHSYNSPLHF
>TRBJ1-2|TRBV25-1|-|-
TGTGCCAGCAGTGAATCAGGGGGCTACACCTTC
CASSESGGYTF
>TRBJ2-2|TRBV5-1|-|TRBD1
TGCGCCAGCAGCTTGGTTGGCAGGGGGCAGGTCGGGGAGCTGTTTTTT
CASSLVGRGQVGELFF
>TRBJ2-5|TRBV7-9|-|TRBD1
TGTGCCAGCAGCTTAGTGACAGGGGCTCAAGAGACCCAGTACTTC
CASSLVTGAQETQYF